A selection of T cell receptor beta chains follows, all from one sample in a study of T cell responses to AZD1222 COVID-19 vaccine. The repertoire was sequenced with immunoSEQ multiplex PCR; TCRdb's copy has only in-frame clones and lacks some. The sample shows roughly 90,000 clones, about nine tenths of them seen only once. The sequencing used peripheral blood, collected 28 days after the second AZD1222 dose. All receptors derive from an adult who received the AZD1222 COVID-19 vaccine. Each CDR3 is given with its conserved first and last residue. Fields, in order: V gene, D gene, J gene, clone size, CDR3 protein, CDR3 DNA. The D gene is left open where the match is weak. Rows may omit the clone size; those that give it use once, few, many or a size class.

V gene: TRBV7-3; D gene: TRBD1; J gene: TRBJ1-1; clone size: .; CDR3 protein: CASSSRTGFSTEAFF; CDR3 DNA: TGTGCCAGCAGCTCTAGGACAGGGTTCAGCACTGAAGCTTTCTTT
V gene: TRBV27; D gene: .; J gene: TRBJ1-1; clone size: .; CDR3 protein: CASSLGLGTEAFF; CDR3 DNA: TGTGCCAGCAGTTTAGGGCTGGGGACTGAAGCTTTCTTT
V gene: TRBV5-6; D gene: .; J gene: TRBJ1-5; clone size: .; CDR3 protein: CASSLVGSQYSNQPQHF; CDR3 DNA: TGTGCCAGCAGCTTGGTTGGCAGTCAGTATAGCAATCAGCCCCAGCATTTT
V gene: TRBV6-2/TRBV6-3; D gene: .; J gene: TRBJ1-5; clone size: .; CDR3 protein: CASSGSRARIRYDQPQHF; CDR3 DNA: TGTGCCAGCAGTGGCTCCCGGGCTCGGATCCGCTATGATCAGCCCCAGCATTTT
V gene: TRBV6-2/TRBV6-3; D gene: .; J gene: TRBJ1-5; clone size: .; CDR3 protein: CASSYLEAVLDQPQHF; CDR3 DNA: TGTGCCAGCAGTTACCTCGAGGCGGTTCTCGATCAGCCCCAGCATTTT
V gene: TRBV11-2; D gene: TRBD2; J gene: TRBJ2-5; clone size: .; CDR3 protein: CASVPSAGGLETQYF; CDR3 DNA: TGTGCCAGCGTACCCTCGGCGGGGGGGCTAGAGACCCAGTACTTC
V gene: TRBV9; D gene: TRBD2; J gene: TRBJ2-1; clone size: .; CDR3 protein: CASSGSGGEQFF; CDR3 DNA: TGTGCCAGCAGTGGTAGCGGGGGGGAGCAGTTCTTC
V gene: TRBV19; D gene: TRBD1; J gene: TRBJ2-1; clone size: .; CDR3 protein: CASRDRDSSYNEQFF; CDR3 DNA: TGTGCCAGTCGGGACAGGGATTCCTCCTACAATGAGCAGTTCTTC
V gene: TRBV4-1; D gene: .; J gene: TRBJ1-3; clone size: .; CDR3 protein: CASSQPGTGAYTIYF; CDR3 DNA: TGCGCCAGCAGCCAACCAGGGACCGGGGCGTACACCATATATTTT
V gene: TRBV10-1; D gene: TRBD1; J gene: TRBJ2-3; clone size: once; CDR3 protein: CASSPGTGGFTDTQYF; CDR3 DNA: TGCGCCAGCAGTCCGGGGACAGGGGGCTTCACAGATACGCAGTATTTT
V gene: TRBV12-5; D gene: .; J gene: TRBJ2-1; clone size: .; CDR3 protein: CASGWRGGYNEQFF; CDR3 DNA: TGTGCTAGTGGTTGGAGGGGGGGGTACAATGAGCAGTTCTTC
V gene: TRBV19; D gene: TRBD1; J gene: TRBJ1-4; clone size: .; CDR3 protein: CAMADRGGEKLFF; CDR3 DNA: TGTGCCATGGCGGACAGGGGTGGTGAAAAACTGTTTTTT
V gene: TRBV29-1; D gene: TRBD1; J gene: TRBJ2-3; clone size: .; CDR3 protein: CSGQGDIEDTQYF; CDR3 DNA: TGCAGCGGACAGGGTGATATAGAGGATACGCAGTATTTT
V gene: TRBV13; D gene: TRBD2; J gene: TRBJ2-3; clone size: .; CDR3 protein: CASSPGLVAFDTQYF; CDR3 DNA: TGTGCCAGCAGCCCAGGACTAGTTGCTTTCGATACGCAGTATTTT
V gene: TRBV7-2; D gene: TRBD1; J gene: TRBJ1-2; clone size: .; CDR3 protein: CASSLADRSTWGYTF; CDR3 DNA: TGTGCCAGCAGCTTAGCGGACAGGTCCACGTGGGGCTACACCTTC
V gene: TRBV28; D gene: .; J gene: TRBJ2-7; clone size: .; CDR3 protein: CASSFSPGGHEQYF; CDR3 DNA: TGTGCCAGCAGTTTCTCCCCGGGGGGCCACGAGCAGTACTTC
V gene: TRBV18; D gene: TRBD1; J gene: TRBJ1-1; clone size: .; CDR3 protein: CASAERRDRGFKTEAFF; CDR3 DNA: TGTGCCAGCGCAGAACGCCGGGACAGGGGATTCAAAACTGAAGCTTTCTTT
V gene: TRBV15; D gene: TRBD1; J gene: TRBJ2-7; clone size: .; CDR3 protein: CATSRAGDSTYEQYF; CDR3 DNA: TGTGCCACCAGCAGAGCAGGGGACAGCACCTACGAGCAGTACTTC
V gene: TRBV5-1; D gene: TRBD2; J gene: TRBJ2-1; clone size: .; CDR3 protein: CASSLLLAGDYNEQFF; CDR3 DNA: TGCGCCAGCAGCTTGTTATTAGCGGGGGATTACAATGAGCAGTTCTTC
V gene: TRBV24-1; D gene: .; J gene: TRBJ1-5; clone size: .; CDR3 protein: CATSEFYSNQPQHF; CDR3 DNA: TGTGCCACCAGTGAGTTCTATAGCAATCAGCCCCAGCATTTT
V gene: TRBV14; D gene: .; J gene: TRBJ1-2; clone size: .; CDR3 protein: CASSQAGAGAGYTF; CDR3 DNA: TGTGCCAGCAGCCAAGCCGGCGCAGGGGCCGGCTACACCTTC
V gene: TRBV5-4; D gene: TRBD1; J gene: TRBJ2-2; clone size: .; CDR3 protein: CASSTGTGQGSYGELFF; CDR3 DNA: TGTGCCAGCAGTACCGGTACGGGACAGGGCTCCTACGGGGAGCTGTTTTTT
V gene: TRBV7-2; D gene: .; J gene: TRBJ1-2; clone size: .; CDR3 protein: CASSPSWANYGYTF; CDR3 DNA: TGTGCCAGCAGCCCCAGTTGGGCAAACTATGGCTACACCTTC
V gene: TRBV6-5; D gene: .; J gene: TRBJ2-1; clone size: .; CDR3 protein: CASSYYPGEQFF; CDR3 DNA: TGTGCCAGCAGTTACTACCCCGGTGAGCAGTTCTTC
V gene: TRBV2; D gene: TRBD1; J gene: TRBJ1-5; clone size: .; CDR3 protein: CASSGGQGAGQPQHF; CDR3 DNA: TGTGCCAGCAGTGGGGGACAGGGGGCCGGTCAGCCCCAGCATTTT
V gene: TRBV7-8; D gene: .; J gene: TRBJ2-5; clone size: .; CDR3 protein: CASSLAVTRLQETQYF; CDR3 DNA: TGTGCCAGCAGCTTAGCTGTGACCAGATTACAAGAGACCCAGTACTTC
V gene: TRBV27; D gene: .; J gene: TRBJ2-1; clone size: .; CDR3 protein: CASSLMRGHANNEQFF; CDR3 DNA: TGTGCCAGCAGTTTGATGCGGGGGCACGCGAACAATGAGCAGTTCTTC
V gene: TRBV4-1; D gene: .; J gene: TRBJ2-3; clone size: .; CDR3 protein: CASSQDPAMDTQYF; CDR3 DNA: TGCGCCAGCAGCCAAGACCCCGCGATGGATACGCAGTATTTT
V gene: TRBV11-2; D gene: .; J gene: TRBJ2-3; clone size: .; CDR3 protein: CASSLEGVGATDTQYF; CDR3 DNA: TGTGCCAGCAGCTTAGAAGGAGTAGGGGCCACAGATACGCAGTATTTT
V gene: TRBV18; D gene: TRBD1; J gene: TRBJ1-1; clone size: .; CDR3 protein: CASSPRRSRGMNTEAFF; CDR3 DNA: TGTGCCAGCTCACCACGAAGGTCCAGGGGGATGAACACTGAAGCTTTCTTT
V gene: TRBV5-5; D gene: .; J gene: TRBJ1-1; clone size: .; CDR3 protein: CASSLEVNTEAFF; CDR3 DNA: TGTGCCAGCAGCTTGGAAGTGAACACTGAAGCTTTCTTT
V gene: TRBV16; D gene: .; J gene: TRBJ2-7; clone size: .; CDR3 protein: CASSQANYEQYF; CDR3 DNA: TGTGCCAGCAGCCAAGCTAACTACGAGCAGTACTTC
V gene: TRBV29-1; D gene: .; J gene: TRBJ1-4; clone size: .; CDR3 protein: CSVRPSNEKLFF; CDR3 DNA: TGCAGCGTGCGGCCCTCTAATGAAAAACTGTTTTTT